One sample yielded the 21 T cell receptor beta chains listed below, sequenced in a study of neurological immune-mediated disorders. Time point defined: longitudinal time-point 2. One entry per CDR3 protein results from TCRdb running MiXCR on the 5' RACE reads. The repertoire includes 65,000 to 85,000 distinct CDR3 sequences, 5.8% of them detected once, and 7.9% sits in the top ten. The sequencing input was PBMCs. Source of these receptors: a woman aged 55-70 years with multiple sclerosis.

There are many counts of this clonotype. The V gene is TRBV5-6, the J gene TRBJ2-5; tentative D call: TRBD1 (5 bases). V gave up 0 bases and J gave up 2 bases, with 17 bases separating them. CDR3 length: 17 amino acids. Germline V gene lookup returns CDR1 SGHDT and CDR2 YYEEEE. The CDR3 sequence: CASSLGGHQVRQETQYF. In DNA, the CDR3 is TGTGCCAGCAGCTTGGGTGGACACCAAGTAAGACAAGAGACCCAGTACTTC. The whole variable domain, remainder taken from reference TRBV5-6 and TRBJ2-5, is DAGVTQSPTHLIKTRGQQVTLRCSPKSGHDTVSWYQQALGQGPQFIFQYYEEEERQRGNFPDRFSGHQFPNYSSELNVNALLLGDSALYLCASSLGGHQVRQETQYFGPGTRLLVL.

This clonotype was detected ten times or more. This chain joins TRBV6-5 and TRBJ2-1, with a weak D call TRBD1 (5 bases). CDR1 and CDR2 from the germline V gene are MNHEY and SVGAGI. V dropped 5 bases and J dropped 3 bases, with 11 bases sitting between them. There are 14 residues in the CDR3. Here the CDR3 reads CASSVRAIYNEQFF. For the CDR3, the DNA is TGTGCCAGCAGTGTCAGGGCAATCTACAATGAGCAGTTCTTC.

In its sample, this clonotype was seen many times. The rearrangement links TRBV5-1 to TRBJ2-2; D is perhaps TRBD1 (6 bases). Trimming shortened V by 0 bases and J by 5 bases, and 11 bases separated the two germline ends. Germline V gene lookup returns CDR1 SGHRS and CDR2 YFSETQ. This CDR3 has 15 amino acids. CDR3 sequence reads: CASSLAGDGTGELFF. CDR3 coding DNA: TGCGCCAGCAGCTTGGCAGGGGATGGGACCGGGGAGCTGTTTTTT.

This clonotype was counted at least ten times. The chain joins TRBV12-3 or TRBV12-4 to TRBJ1-3; no definite D call. V lost 4 bases and J lost 2, with 12 bases in between. The CDR3 loop spans 15 amino acids. The CDR3 DNA follows: TGTGCCAGCAGTTCAGTAGACCTACCTGGAAACACCATATATTTT. Amino acids: CASSSVDLPGNTIYF.

The table lists this clonotype with many counts. The chain links TRBV7-2 to TRBJ2-3; possibly TRBD2 for D (5 bases). Looked up from germline, CDR1 is SGHTA and CDR2 is FQGNSA. The CDR3 runs to 15 residues. Trimming shortened V by 5 bases and J by 4 bases, and 16 bases separated the two germline ends. The CDR3 DNA reads TGTGCCAGCAGCCCAAGGACTCCCCTGGCAGATACGCAGTATTTT. Residues: CASSPRTPLADTQYF.

This clonotype has ten or more counts. The chain employs TRBV12-3 or TRBV12-4 and TRBJ1-6, with a tentative D call TRBD1 (5 bases). The length of the CDR3 is 13 residues. Trimming removed 5 bases from V and 8 bases from J, with 10 bases in between. CDR3 region: CASSPDTYSPLHF. The CDR3 DNA reads as TGTGCCAGCAGTCCGGACACTTATTCACCCCTCCACTTT.

This rearrangement joins TRBV28 to TRBJ1-5; D call uncertain. The germline V and J ends were trimmed by 3 bases and 2 bases, with 8 bases remaining between them. The germline V gene has CDR1 MDHEN and CDR2 SYDVKM. The CDR3 loop spans 14 amino acids. DNA for the CDR3: TGTGCCAGCAGTTTTAGCGTGGGCAATCAGCCCCAGCATTTT. It encodes CASSFSVGNQPQHF. Together with reference TRBV28 and TRBJ1-5, the CDR3 gives the full variable domain: DVKVTQSSRYLVKRTGEKVFLECVQDMDHENMFWYRQDPGLGLRLIYFSYDVKMKEKGDIPEGYSVSREKKERFSLILESASTNQTSMYLCASSFSVGNQPQHFGDGTRLSIL.

V and J are TRBV29-1 and TRBJ2-3, with a weak D call TRBD1 (5 bases). This CDR3 is 12 amino acids long. Germline CDR1 SQVTM, CDR2 ANQGSEA. V lost 4 bases and J 3 bases, leaving 8 bases between the germline ends. The CDR3 coding sequence is TGCAGCGTTGGCAGGGATACAGATACGCAGTATTTT. Protein: CSVGRDTDTQYF.

This clonotype has just a few counts. The V gene is TRBV20-1, the J gene TRBJ2-5, with a weak D call TRBD1 (5 bases). The CDR3 length is 11 residues. Trimming took off 7 bases at V and 4 bases at J, with 10 bases between the two ends. CDR1 is DFQATT, CDR2 SNEGSKA, per germline (reference sequence). The CDR3 DNA sequence: TGCAGTGTCCTAAGGGGAGAGACCCAGTACTTC. It is translated as CSVLRGETQYF.

This clonotype was seen ten or more times. The DNA for the CDR3 is TGTGCCAGCAGTTTACGGCCAGGAAGGGGGTACACTGAAGCTTTCTTT. Its translation is CASSLRPGRGYTEAFF. The V call is TRBV28, the J call TRBJ1-1, with a possible D match to TRBD1 (6 bases). Germline CDR1 MDHEN, CDR2 SYDVKM. The CDR3 consists of 16 residues. Trimming took 2 bases from V and 3 from J, leaving 16 bases between them.

This clonotype was detected many times. The rearrangement uses TRBV6-2 or TRBV6-3 and TRBJ2-2, with unresolved D. V was trimmed by 2 bases and J by 0 bases, leaving 10 bases between them. Germline V gene data show CDR1 as MNHEY and CDR2 as SVGEGT. This CDR3 comprises 16 residues. The CDR3 DNA follows: TGTGCCAGCAGTTACCATTCCCCAGCGAACACCGGGGAGCTGTTTTTT. Translation: CASSYHSPANTGELFF.

This clonotype was seen ten or more times. The V call is TRBV12-3 or TRBV12-4, the J call TRBJ1-1; a weak D match, TRBD1 (6 bases). The CDR3 totals 15 residues. Between the trimmed V and J ends, which lost 6 bases and 10 bases, there was a span of 24 bases. In DNA, the CDR3 is TGTGCCAGCAGCATTATTCTGGGGGCGGTGCGGGTAGCTTTCTTT. Protein sequence: CASSIILGAVRVAFF.

This clonotype was seen ten or more times. This chain links TRBV5-1 with TRBJ1-1; D may be TRBD1 (6 bases). CDR1 and CDR2 from the germline V gene are SGHRS and YFSETQ. Trimming left V 5 bases short and J 0 bases short, with 11 bases between. There are 14 residues in the CDR3. Here the CDR3 reads CASSPGTMNTEAFF. The DNA for the CDR3 is TGCGCCAGCAGTCCGGGGACAATGAACACTGAAGCTTTCTTT.

This clonotype turned up a few times. This chain links TRBV12-3 or TRBV12-4 with TRBJ2-7, with D perhaps assigned TRBD1 or TRBD2 (5 bases each). The CDR3 extends over 16 amino acids. V was cut by 5 bases and J by 0 bases, with 17 bases left in between. CDR3 nucleotides: TGTGCCAGCAGTCGACCCGGGACGGTGAGCTCCTACGAGCAGTACTTC. It is translated as CASSRPGTVSSYEQYF.

At least ten counts were recorded for this clonotype. J is TRBJ2-3 and V is TRBV7-2; D gene uncertain. V lost 3 bases and J lost 3, with 16 bases in between. The V gene's germline CDR1 is SGHTA and CDR2 FQGNSA. This CDR3 spans 16 amino acids. This CDR3 is CASSLTRPLSTDTQYF. CDR3 nucleotides: TGTGCCAGCAGCTTGACACGTCCTCTATCTACAGATACGCAGTATTTT.

This clonotype was observed many times. This chain joins TRBV20-1 and TRBJ1-2, with a weak D call TRBD1 (5 bases). Germline lookup yields CDR1 DFQATT and CDR2 SNEGSKA (reference sequence). Trimming took 1 base from V and 4 from J, leaving 10 bases between them. There are 13 residues in the CDR3. This CDR3 reads CSARGGRIYGYTF. The CDR3 DNA sequence: TGCAGTGCTAGAGGGGGACGGATCTATGGCTACACCTTC.

This clonotype was observed at least ten times. This chain links TRBV5-1 with TRBJ1-1; D may be TRBD1 (5 bases). Trimming shortened V by 3 bases and J by 1 base, and 10 bases separated the two germline ends. The V gene's germline CDR1 is SGHRS and CDR2 YFSETQ. CDR3 size: 14 residues. The CDR3, as DNA: TGCGCCAGCAGCTCGGGACTCCCGAACACTGAAGCTTTCTTT. Protein product: CASSSGLPNTEAFF.

Ten or more counts support this clonotype. The chain has TRBV5-1 and TRBJ2-5; 8 bases line up with TRBD1. CDR1 SGHRS and CDR2 YFSETQ come from the germline V gene. After removal of 3 bases from V and 7 bases from J, the junction contained 8 bases not matched to a gene. This CDR3 spans 14 amino acids. CDR3 DNA sequence: TGCGCCAGCAGCTCGGACAGGGCAGGGGGGACCCAGTACTTC. Protein product: CASSSDRAGGTQYF.

The genes are TRBV9 and TRBJ1-3; possibly TRBD1 for D (6 bases). Trimming stripped 4 bases from V and 4 bases from J, with 15 bases between. Per germline, CDR1 SGDLS and CDR2 YYNGEE. The CDR3 sequence is 15 residues long. The DNA for the CDR3 is TGTGCCAGCAGCACCCCCCGGGGGGCGGGAAACACCATATATTTT. This sequence encodes CASSTPRGAGNTIYF. The full variable domain, rest sourced from reference TRBV9 and TRBJ1-3, is DSGVTQTPKHLITATGQRVTLRCSPRSGDLSVYWYQQSLDQGLQFLIQYYNGEERAKGNILERFSAQQFPDLHSELNLSSLELGDSALYFCASSTPRGAGNTIYFGEGSWLTVV.

This clonotype was detected ten times or more. The CDR3 coding sequence is TGTGCCAGCAGCTTATCGGGGGGGGGCTCCACAGATACGCAGTATTTT. This sequence encodes CASSLSGGGSTDTQYF. The chain employs TRBV7-6 and TRBJ2-3; 8 bases match TRBD2. Trimming cost V 2 bases and J 2 bases; bases outside gene matches: 6. CDR3 length: 16 residues. The germline V gene encodes CDR1 SGHVS and CDR2 FNYEAQ.

As regards this clonotype: A much more abundant neighbour one base away suggests this may be a read error. The chain recombines TRBV20-1 with TRBJ1-1; perhaps TRBD1 as D (6 bases). Germline V lookup: CDR1 DFQATT, CDR2 SNEGSKA (reference sequence). The CDR3 covers 13 residues. V was pared by 7 bases and J by 4 bases, with 16 bases between. In nucleotides, the CDR3 is TGCAGTGACCACGGGGGCGGGGCCACTGAAGCTTTCTTT. Its protein product is CSDHGGGATEAFF.